At least ten counts were recorded for the clone carrying this T cell receptor beta chain. Antigen unknown. The record originates from a study of tumor and adjacent non-tumor tissue in lung cancer. Study at large: Aged 31 to 76 years, patients included fewer than 11 men and several women with stage I to III disease.

Study-level points and caveats: Compared with tumor, normal lung showed significantly lower TCR diversity.

The CDR3 loop spans 16 amino acids. Germline trimming cut 6 bases from V and 6 bases from J; bases unmatched to any gene: 13. Germline CDR1 MDHEN, CDR2 SYDVKM. The template was RNA from unsorted bulk tissue. Distant lung tissue was collected more than 3 cm away from the tumor edge. TCRbeta libraries were built with three rounds of nested PCR, modified from ARM-PCR. One entry per CDR3 protein results from TCRdb running MiXCR on the multiplex PCR reads. The table lists more than 55,000 distinct CDR3 sequences, roughly 60% of them singletons. Material: distant non-tumor lung tissue. This chain uses TRBV28 with TRBJ2-7; 11 bases align to TRBD1. The receptor comes from a man between 65 and 85 years old with non-small cell lung cancer. In nucleotides, the CDR3 is TGTGCCAGCAGACCTCTGGGACAGGGGGGGCTTAGCGAGCAGTACTTC. This gives the protein CASRPLGQGGLSEQYF.